The source of this TCR beta chain is a study of cytomegalovirus exposure and HLA in healthy donors. Overall study findings and caveats: Presence/absence analyses supposed approximately even sequencing depth among donors. Within an earlier analysis, most TCR beta V segments proved productive either about 90% or about 30% of the time.

A remark on this clone: The target antigen is unknown.

CDR1 GTSNPN and CDR2 SVGIG come from the germline V gene (reference sequence). CDR3 length: 14 amino acids. With 4 bases clipped from V and 0 bases from J, the junction kept 4 bases outside the gene matches. Primers: 60 Vbeta forward and 13 Jbeta reverse. Assay: immunoSEQ multiplex PCR; the TCRdb copy retains only in-frame clones and omits some. The sample includes 70,000 or so clones. This clonotype was sampled from a female donor in good health and CMV-seropositive. The sequencing input was PBMCs. This rearrangement joins TRBV30 to TRBJ2-7; 9 nucleotides agree with TRBD1. The CDR3 sequence is CAWTGTGHSYEQYF. The CDR3 DNA sequence: TGTGCCTGGACTGGGACAGGGCACTCCTACGAGCAGTACTTC.